The present TCR beta chain was sequenced within a study of response to subunit inactivated influenza vaccine. A few counts support this clonotype. Its specificity is unknown. TCRdb redid the calling of the RT-PCR reads with MiXCR, one entry per CDR3 protein. There are fewer than 650,000 distinct CDR3 sequences in the sample; around 13% occur only once, and around 14% lies in the top ten. Germline values: CDR1 SQVTM, CDR2 ANQGSEA. This CDR3 is 15 amino acids long. V gave up 5 bases and J gave up 4 bases; unmatched junction bases: 7. Broader study findings: Seasonal influenza vaccination, on each occasion, was suggested by the authors to recruit few new T cells.

V gene TRBV29-1 combines with J gene TRBJ2-1, with 11 bases aligning to TRBD2. The sequence was collected from a man aged 50 or older who received an inactivated influenza vaccine. The sequenced sample was PBMCs from blood, obtained about 6 weeks after vaccination. This CDR3 is CSVQRTSGLYNEQFF. The CDR3 DNA sequence: TGCAGCGTTCAAAGGACTAGCGGGCTGTACAATGAGCAGTTCTTC.